Each of the 6 T cell receptor beta chains below was sequenced from the same sample in a study of breast tumors, draining lymph nodes, adjacent tissues. TCRdb re-analysed the multiplex PCR reads in MiXCR, keeping a single row per CDR3 protein. The table lists some 150,000 distinct CDR3 sequences, more than 20% of them singletons. The lymph nodes were axillary draining lymph nodes from breast cancer patients. Sequenced sample: axillary lymph node tissue. The receptors here all came from a female donor with breast cancer. Some clones in this sample may be carry-over from other donors' samples.

Many counts were recorded for this clonotype. This rearrangement joins TRBV2 to TRBJ2-1; 11 bases map to TRBD2. Germline V gene data show CDR1 as SNHLY and CDR2 as FYNNEI. V lost 8 bases to trimming and J lost 5 bases; unmatched junction nucleotides: 2. The CDR3 spans 13 residues. CDR3 bases: TGTGCCAGCCAGGGACTAGCGGACAATGAGCAGTTCTTC. It is translated as CASQGLADNEQFF.

This clonotype showed up many times. The chain couples TRBV20-1 to TRBJ2-3; D is ambiguous. CDR3 length equals 13 residues. CDR1 and CDR2 (germline): DFQATT, SNEGSKA (reference sequence). V lost 3 bases, J lost 1 base, and 8 bases lay in between. CDR3 amino acids: CSASLWGTDTQYF. The CDR3 DNA reads as TGCAGTGCTAGCCTTTGGGGCACAGATACGCAGTATTTT.

This clonotype was seen ten or more times. The chain combines TRBV2 with TRBJ2-5; the D gene is possibly TRBD2 (6 bases). The V and J ends lost 8 bases and 5 bases respectively, with 12 bases between them. Germline V CDR1 and CDR2: SNHLY, FYNNEI. The CDR3 sequence is 12 residues long. The CDR3 nucleotides read TGTGCCAGCGGTGGCGGAGGGGAGACCCAGTACTTC. Protein sequence: CASGGGGETQYF.

This clonotype was seen ten or more times. This rearrangement joins TRBV5-1 to TRBJ2-6; no clear D. From germline, CDR1 is SGHRS and CDR2 YFSETQ. The CDR3 has 15 residues. Trimming stripped 7 bases from V and 1 base from J, with 12 bases between. CDR3 sequence: CASRSEFSGANVLTF. CDR3 nucleotides: TGCGCCAGCCGCAGCGAATTTTCTGGGGCCAACGTCCTGACTTTC.

The table lists this clonotype with many counts. The V gene is TRBV20-1, the J gene TRBJ2-7, with 7 positions matching TRBD1. The V and J ends lost 5 bases and 0 bases, in that order; junction bases with no gene match: 7. Germline V gene lookup returns CDR1 DFQATT and CDR2 SNEGSKA (reference sequence). This CDR3 has 14 residues. CDR3 sequence reads: CSAGSTGNSYEQYF. The CDR3 region has the DNA TGCAGTGCTGGATCGACAGGGAACTCCTACGAGCAGTACTTC.

Regarding this clonotype: This could be a read error, since a much larger clone is one nucleotide away. This chain uses TRBV3-1 with TRBJ2-7; D is perhaps TRBD1 or TRBD2 (5 bases each). Germline V gives CDR1 LGHDT, CDR2 YNNKEL (reference sequence). The CDR3 contains 16 residues. The CDR3 here is CASSQDLAGSSYGQYF. As DNA, the CDR3 is TGTGCCAGCAGCCAAGACCTGGCAGGGAGTTCCTACGGGCAGTACTTC.